Shown below are 8 T cell receptor beta chains from a single sample sequenced in a study of human T cells and chemical hapten exposure. TCRdb reprocessed the RACE reads with MiXCR, giving one entry per CDR3 protein. Among about 190,000 distinct CDR3 sequences, under 30% were seen once, and the ten largest hold roughly 2.4%. Specified time point: patch test 3, about 24 weeks after DPC sensitization. Sample treatment: therapeutic diphenylcyclopropenone sensitization with weekly scalp DPC. Sequencing used whole blood, obtained in connection with sensitization to the hapten diphenylcyclopropenone (DPC). The receptors shown here come from a woman aged 40-49 years with alopecia areata. Some clones in this sample may be carry-over from other donors' samples.

The chain joins TRBV25-1 to TRBJ1-1; D not certain. Trimming cost V 0 bases and J 4 bases, with 12 bases left between them. The CDR3 runs 15 residues. Germline V CDR1 and CDR2: MGHDK, SYGVNS. The CDR3 is CASSEYMGSGTEAFF. In DNA, the CDR3 is TGTGCCAGCAGTGAATATATGGGGAGCGGCACTGAAGCTTTCTTT.

The V gene is TRBV7-9, the J gene TRBJ2-5; D is undetermined. Trimming cost V 1 base and J 7 bases, with 10 bases left between them. The length of the CDR3 is 13 residues. Germline values: CDR1 SEHNR, CDR2 FQNEAQ (reference sequence). CDR3 protein: CASSLGILGTQYF. The CDR3 DNA reads as TGTGCCAGCAGCTTAGGGATTTTGGGGACCCAGTACTTC. Based on the CDR3 plus reference TRBV7-9 and TRBJ2-5, the full variable domain is DTGVSQNPRHKITKRGQNVTFRCDPISEHNRLYWYRQTLGQGPEFLTYFQNEAQLEKSRLLSDRFSAERPKGSFSTLEIQRTEQGDSAMYLCASSLGILGTQYFGPGTRLLVL.

This clonotype was observed a handful of times. The gene calls are TRBV10-3 and TRBJ1-1; a possible D gene is TRBD1 (6 bases). Germline CDR1 and CDR2: ENHRY and SYGVKD. The V and J ends lost 6 bases and 2 bases respectively, with 10 bases between them. There are 13 residues in the CDR3. CDR3 in DNA: TGTGCCATCAGGAAACAGGGAAACACTGAAGCTTTCTTT. Translating gives CAIRKQGNTEAFF.

This rearrangement joins TRBV4-3 to TRBJ2-3; TRBD2 matches at 8 bases. The CDR3 spans 21 residues. Trimming cost V 0 bases and J 0 bases; bases outside gene matches: 17. The germline V gene encodes CDR1 LGHNA and CDR2 YSLEER. CDR3 sequence: CASSQEPKGRSSGVSTDTQYF. CDR3 DNA sequence: TGCGCCAGCAGCCAAGAGCCAAAGGGAAGGAGTAGCGGGGTTAGCACAGATACGCAGTATTTT.

This clonotype was detected only a few times. V and J are TRBV5-6 and TRBJ2-7; 8 nucleotides match TRBD2. With 2 bases clipped from V and 4 bases from J, the junction kept 5 bases outside the gene matches. The CDR3 runs to 14 residues. Germline V gives CDR1 SGHDT, CDR2 YYEEEE. The DNA of the CDR3 is TGTGCCAGCAGCTTACGGCGGGAGGATTACGAGCAGTACTTC. Its protein is CASSLRREDYEQYF.

A few counts support this clonotype. The chain couples TRBV12-3 or TRBV12-4 to TRBJ2-1, with 10 bases lining up with TRBD2. J was trimmed by 1 base and V by 3 bases; bases with no gene match: 6. CDR3 size: 17 residues. The CDR3 is CASSFDVAGGSYNEQFF. The CDR3 DNA reads TGTGCCAGCAGTTTCGATGTAGCGGGAGGTTCCTACAATGAGCAGTTCTTC.

This clonotype was found once. The chain employs TRBV6-2 or TRBV6-3 and TRBJ1-2; TRBD1 is a possible D gene (6 bases). From germline, CDR1 is MNHEY and CDR2 SVGEGT. V lost 8 bases and J 6 bases, leaving 16 bases between the germline ends. CDR3 size: 13 residues. The CDR3 spells CASSNGGGHGYTF. The CDR3 DNA sequence: TGTGCCAGCTCAAACGGCGGGGGCCATGGCTACACCTTC.

This rearrangement joins TRBV2 to TRBJ2-7; unclear D gene. Trimming shortened V by 9 bases and J by 0 bases, and 6 bases separated the two germline ends. Germline V CDR1 and CDR2: SNHLY, FYNNEI. The CDR3 runs to 11 residues. The CDR3 reads CASTYSYEQYF. The CDR3 DNA follows: TGTGCCAGTACTTACTCCTACGAGCAGTACTTC.